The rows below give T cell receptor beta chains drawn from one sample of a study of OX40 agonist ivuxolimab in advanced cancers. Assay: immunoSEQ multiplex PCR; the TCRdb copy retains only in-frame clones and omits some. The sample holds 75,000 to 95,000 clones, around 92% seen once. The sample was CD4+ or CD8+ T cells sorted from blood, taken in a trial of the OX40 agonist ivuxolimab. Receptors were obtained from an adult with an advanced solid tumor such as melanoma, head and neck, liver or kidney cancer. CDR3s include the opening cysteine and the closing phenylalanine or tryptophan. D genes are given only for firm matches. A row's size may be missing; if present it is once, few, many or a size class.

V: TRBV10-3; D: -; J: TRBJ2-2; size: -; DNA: TGTGCCATCAGTACGAACACCGGGGAGCTGTTTTTT; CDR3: CAISTNTGELFF
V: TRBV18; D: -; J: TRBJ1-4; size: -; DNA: TGTGCCAGCTCATCAACAGGAAGGACTAATGAAAAACTGTTTTTT; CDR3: CASSSTGRTNEKLFF
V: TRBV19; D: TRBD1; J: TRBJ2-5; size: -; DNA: TGTGCCAGTAGTCCCCAACAGGGGACCGGGGAGACCCAGTACTTC; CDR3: CASSPQQGTGETQYF
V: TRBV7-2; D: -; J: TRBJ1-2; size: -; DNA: TGTGCCAGCAGGTCTAGGCAGGGGACTAACTATGGCTACACCTTC; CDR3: CASRSRQGTNYGYTF
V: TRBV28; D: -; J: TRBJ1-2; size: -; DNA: TGTGCCACTACCCCAAGGAATAACTATGGCTACACCTTC; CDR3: CATTPRNNYGYTF
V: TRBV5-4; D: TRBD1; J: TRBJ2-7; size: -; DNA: TGTGCCAGCAGCTTGGCCGGACAGGGACCTCTATACGAGCAGTACTTC; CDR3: CASSLAGQGPLYEQYF
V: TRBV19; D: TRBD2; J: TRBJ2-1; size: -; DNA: TGTGCCAGTAGTATAACCGGGACTAGCGGGAGGAGCTCCTACAATGAGCAGTTCTTC; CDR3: CASSITGTSGRSSYNEQFF
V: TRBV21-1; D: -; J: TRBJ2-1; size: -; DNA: TGTGCCAGCAGCAAAGTCGAGCGACAGAACAATGAGCAGTTCTTC; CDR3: CASSKVERQNNEQFF
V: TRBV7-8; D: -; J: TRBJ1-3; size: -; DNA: TGTGCCAGCAGCTTAGAGGGCCCCATCTCTGGAAACACCATATATTTT; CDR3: CASSLEGPISGNTIYF
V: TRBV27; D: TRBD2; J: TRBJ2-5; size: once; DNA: TGTGCCAGCAGTTTATACCCAAGAACACTTAGCGGGATTGAGACCCAGTACTTC; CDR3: CASSLYPRTLSGIETQYF
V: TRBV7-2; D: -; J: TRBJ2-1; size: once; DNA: TGTGCCAGCAGCCGCCTGGGGCATTACAATGAGCAGTTCTTC; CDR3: CASSRLGHYNEQFF
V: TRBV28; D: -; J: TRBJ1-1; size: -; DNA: TGTGCCAGCAGCCTGGTCCAGAGGGTGATGAACACTGAAGCTTTCTTT; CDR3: CASSLVQRVMNTEAFF
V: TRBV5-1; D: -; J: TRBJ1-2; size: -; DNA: TGCGCCAGCAGCCTAATTACATCGGGAAGGGGGACTTCTAACTATGGCTACACCTTC; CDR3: CASSLITSGRGTSNYGYTF
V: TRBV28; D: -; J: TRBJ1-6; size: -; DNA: TGTGCCAGCAGTCCGGCGGGAGGGTCGCATTCACCCCTCCACTTT; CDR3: CASSPAGGSHSPLHF
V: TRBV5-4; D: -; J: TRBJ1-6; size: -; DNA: TGTGCCAGCAGCTTGAGGAGGGCGGGCAGCCCCAGGAATTCACCCCTCCACTTT; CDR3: CASSLRRAGSPRNSPLHF
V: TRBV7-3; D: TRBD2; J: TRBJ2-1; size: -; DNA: TGTGCCAGCAGCTTAGCTAGCGGTAGCTCCTACAATGAGCAGTTCTTC; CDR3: CASSLASGSSYNEQFF
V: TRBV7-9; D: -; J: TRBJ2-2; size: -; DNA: TGTGCCAGCAGCAAGCTACCGGACACCGGGGAGCTGTTTTTT; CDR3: CASSKLPDTGELFF
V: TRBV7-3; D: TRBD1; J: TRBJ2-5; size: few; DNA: TGTGCCAGCAGCCGGGACAGAGATGAAGAGACCCAGTACTTC; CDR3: CASSRDRDEETQYF
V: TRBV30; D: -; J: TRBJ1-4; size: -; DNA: TGTGCCTGGAGTGTAAGGAGAAATGAAAAACTGTTTTTT; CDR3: CAWSVRRNEKLFF